This T cell receptor beta chain was recorded in a study of OX40 agonist ivuxolimab in advanced cancers. Study-level points and caveats: Partly responding patients at 0.1-3.0 mg/kg showed some of the smallest clonal expansion.

About this clone: The antigen is not known.

V was cut by 7 bases and J by 1 base, with 11 bases left in between. The CDR3 runs 13 residues. The germline gives CDR1 SEHNR, CDR2 FQNEAQ (reference sequence). Clones were sequenced by immunoSEQ multiplex PCR, and TCRdb holds only the in-frame ones, with some missing. Here the sample spans about 36,000 clones, about 84% being singletons. V gene TRBV7-9 combines with J gene TRBJ2-7, with D perhaps matching TRBD1 (6 bases). This clonotype was obtained from an adult with an advanced solid tumor such as melanoma, head and neck, liver or kidney cancer. This sample comprised CD4+ or CD8+ T cells sorted from blood, obtained in a trial of the OX40 agonist ivuxolimab. This CDR3 reads CASTLTGSYEQYF. For the CDR3, the DNA is TGTGCCAGCACCCTAACAGGGTCCTACGAGCAGTACTTC.